This note documents a single TCR beta chain sequence. The assay was immunoSEQ multiplex PCR, and TCRdb's table has in-frame clones only and misses some. The sample lists some 100,000 clones; 80% to 90% were seen once. The germline V gene has CDR1 SGHRS and CDR2 YFSETQ. Trimming took 4 bases from V and 3 from J, leaving 11 bases between them. The CDR3 sequence is 14 residues long. This specimen comes from a study of blood T cell repertoires in COVID-19. Across the whole study: Both acute and convalescent COVID-19 samples were obtained from the United States, Italy and Spain. PBMCs, B-cell-depleted T cells, or T cells were the source of the cDNA or gDNA that made up the material.

The origin of this receptor is a woman aged 25 to 45 with acute or convalescent COVID-19. What was sequenced was peripheral blood. The chain combines TRBV5-1 with TRBJ1-5; D remains ambiguous. The CDR3 DNA is TGCGCCAGCAGCGAGGGTGAGGTCAATCAGCCCCAGCATTTT. Amino acid sequence: CASSEGEVNQPQHF.